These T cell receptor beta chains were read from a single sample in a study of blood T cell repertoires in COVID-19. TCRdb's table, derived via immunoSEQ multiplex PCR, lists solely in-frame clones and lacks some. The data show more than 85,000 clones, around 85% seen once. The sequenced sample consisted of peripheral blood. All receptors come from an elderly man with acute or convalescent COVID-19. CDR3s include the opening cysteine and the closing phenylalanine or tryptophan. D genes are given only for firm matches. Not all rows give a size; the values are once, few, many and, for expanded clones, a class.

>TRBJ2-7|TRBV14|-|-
TGTGCCAGCAGCCAGGCGGGACGGAACTACGAGCAGTACTTC
CASSQAGRNYEQYF
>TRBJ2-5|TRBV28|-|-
TGTGCCAGCAGTTTATTTGCAGGGATTGGGCAAGAGACCCAGTACTTC
CASSLFAGIGQETQYF
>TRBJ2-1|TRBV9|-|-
TGTGCCAGCAGCGTAGCTTCTAGCTCCTACAATGAGCAGTTCTTC
CASSVASSSYNEQFF
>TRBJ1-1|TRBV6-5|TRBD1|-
TGTTCCACAGGGGGTAGTAACACTGAAGCTTTCTTT
CSTGGSNTEAFF
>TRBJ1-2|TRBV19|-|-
TGTGCCAGTAGTATAGGCGGGTTGGACTATGGCTACACCTTC
CASSIGGLDYGYTF
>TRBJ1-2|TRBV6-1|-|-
TGTGCCAGCAGTGAAGCGCAGGGACTCTATGGCTACACCTTC
CASSEAQGLYGYTF
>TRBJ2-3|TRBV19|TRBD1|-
TGTGCCAGTAGTGAACAGGGGGGTCGAGATACGCAGTATTTT
CASSEQGGRDTQYF
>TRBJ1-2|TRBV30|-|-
TGTGCCTGGAGTGGGTGGGCCCCTCACGCGGGCTACACCTTC
CAWSGWAPHAGYTF
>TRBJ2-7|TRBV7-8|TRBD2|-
TGTGCCAGCAGGTTAGCGGGGGGCGCAGGACTAGCGGGACCCTCCTACGAGCAGTACTTC
CASRLAGGAGLAGPSYEQYF
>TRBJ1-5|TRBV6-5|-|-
TGTGCCAGCAGATCGGACAGAGCCGTCTTTCAGCCCCAGCATTTT
CASRSDRAVFQPQHF
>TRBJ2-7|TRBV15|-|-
TGTGCCACCAGCGATAGACAGGGCGGGGAAAATATGCCCTACGAGCAGTACTTC
CATSDRQGGENMPYEQYF
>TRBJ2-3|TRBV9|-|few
TGTGCCAGCAGCGTAGCTTACCGGGATACGCAGTATTTT
CASSVAYRDTQYF
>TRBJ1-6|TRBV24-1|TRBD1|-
TGTGCCACCAGTGACTCCACTAGACAGGGTAGACATTCACCCCTCCACTTT
CATSDSTRQGRHSPLHF
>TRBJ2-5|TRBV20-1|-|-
TGCAGTGCTGAGTACGGAGAGACCCAGTACTTC
CSAEYGETQYF
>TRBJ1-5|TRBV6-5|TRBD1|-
TGTGCCAGCAGCTACACAGGGGCTCAGCCCCAGCATTTT
CASSYTGAQPQHF
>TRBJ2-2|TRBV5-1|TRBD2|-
TGCGCCAGCATGTCAGCGGGAGTCACCGGGGAGCTGTTTTTT
CASMSAGVTGELFF
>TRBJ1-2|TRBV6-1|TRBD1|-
TGTGCCAGCAGTGAACAAATTGGGACAGCATACTATGGCTACACCTTC
CASSEQIGTAYYGYTF
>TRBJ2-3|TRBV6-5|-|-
TGTGCCAGCAGTCCCGAACGGGGGAATACGCAGTATTTT
CASSPERGNTQYF
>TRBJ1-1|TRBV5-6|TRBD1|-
TGTGCCAGCAGCTTTCCCGGGACAGGGGACACTGAAGCTTTCTTT
CASSFPGTGDTEAFF
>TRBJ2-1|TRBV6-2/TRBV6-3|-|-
TGTGCCAGCAGCCTAATCCAGGGGTATGAGCAGTTCTTC
CASSLIQGYEQFF
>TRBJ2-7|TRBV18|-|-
TGTGCCAGAAGACAGATCGCCTCCTACGAGCAGTACTTC
CARRQIASYEQYF
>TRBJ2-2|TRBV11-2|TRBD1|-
TGTGCCAGCAGCGACAGGGGGCGCGCCGGGGAGCTGTTTTTT
CASSDRGRAGELFF
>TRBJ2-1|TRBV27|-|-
TGTGCCAGCAGTTTTGTAGCGAGCTCCTACAATGAGCAGTTCTTC
CASSFVASSYNEQFF
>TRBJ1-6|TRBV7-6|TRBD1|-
TGTGCCAGCAGCGCCTCCTCGGGACAGGGATCTAATTCACCCCTCCACTTT
CASSASSGQGSNSPLHF
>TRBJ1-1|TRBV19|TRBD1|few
TGTGCCAGTAGTGGAGGGGGCGGGTACACTGAAGCTTTCTTT
CASSGGGGYTEAFF
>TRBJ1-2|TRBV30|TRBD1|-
TGTGCCTGGGACAGGGGGCAGGGTAACTATGGCTACACCTTC
CAWDRGQGNYGYTF
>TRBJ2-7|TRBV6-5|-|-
TGTGCCAGCAGGTTAGAGGGCTACGAGCAGTACTTC
CASRLEGYEQYF
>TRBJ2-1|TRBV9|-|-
TGTGCCAGCAGCGTAGGCGCGGCGAGGGCCTACAATGAGCAGTTCTTC
CASSVGAARAYNEQFF
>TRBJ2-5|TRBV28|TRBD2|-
TGTGCCAGCAGTTTCTCTGGGAGGGCCGTTCAGGAGACCCAGTACTTC
CASSFSGRAVQETQYF
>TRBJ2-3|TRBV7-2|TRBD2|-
TGTGCCAGCAGCTTCGCGGGAGGGCCCGTAGATACGCAGTATTTT
CASSFAGGPVDTQYF
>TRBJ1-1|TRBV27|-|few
TGTGCCAGCAGAAGACTACGGGGTGTGGGCGGCACTGAAGCTTTCTTT
CASRRLRGVGGTEAFF
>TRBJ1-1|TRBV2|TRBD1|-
TGTGCCAGCAGCGGGTACAGGGGAACTGAAGCTTTCTTT
CASSGYRGTEAFF
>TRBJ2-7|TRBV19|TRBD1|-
TGTGCCAGTAGTGTCAGGGGGTCCTACGAGCAGTACTTC
CASSVRGSYEQYF
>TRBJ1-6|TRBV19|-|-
TGTGCCAGTTCAGGGCGAATAAGGTCACCCCTCCACTTT
CASSGRIRSPLHF
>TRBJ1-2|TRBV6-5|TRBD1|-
TGTGCCAGCAGATCGGACAGGGGGGCCTATGGCTACACCTTC
CASRSDRGAYGYTF
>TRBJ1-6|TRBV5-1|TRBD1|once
TGCGCCAGCAGCTTGGTCGTGGGACAGGGGGCGAGCTCCTATAATTCACCCCTCCACTTT
CASSLVVGQGASSYNSPLHF
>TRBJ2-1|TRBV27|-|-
TGTGCCAGCAGTTTAGCGGGATTATCTGATGAGCAGTTCTTC
CASSLAGLSDEQFF
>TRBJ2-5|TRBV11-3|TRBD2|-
TGTGCCAGCGCAGCGGGAGGCGGCCAAGAGACCCAGTACTTC
CASAAGGGQETQYF
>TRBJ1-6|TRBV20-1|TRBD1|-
TGCAGTGCTAGTAGGGGGGACAGGGGCTATAATTCACCCCTCCACTTT
CSASRGDRGYNSPLHF
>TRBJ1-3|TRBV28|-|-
TGTGCCAGCAGTGTGCCGGAGTCCACCATATATTTT
CASSVPESTIYF
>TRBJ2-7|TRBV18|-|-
TGTGCCAGCTCACCGGGACTCAACTACGAGCAGTACTTC
CASSPGLNYEQYF
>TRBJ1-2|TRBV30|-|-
TGTGCCTGGTACGAGGCCCCAGGGTATGGCTACACCTTC
CAWYEAPGYGYTF
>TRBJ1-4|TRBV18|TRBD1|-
TGTGCCAGCTCACGGGGGACAGGCGAAGAAAAACTGTTTTTT
CASSRGTGEEKLFF
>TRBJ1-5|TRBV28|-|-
TGTGCCAGCAGTTCAAGACAGGATGGGAGCAATCAGCCCCAGCATTTT
CASSSRQDGSNQPQHF
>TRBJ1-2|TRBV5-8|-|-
TGTGCCAGCAGCCTAGGCAGGGGTTCTGGAGGCTATGGCTACACCTTC
CASSLGRGSGGYGYTF
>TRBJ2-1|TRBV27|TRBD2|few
TGTGCCAGCAGTTCACCTAGCGGGAGTAAAGGTGAGCAGTTCTTC
CASSSPSGSKGEQFF
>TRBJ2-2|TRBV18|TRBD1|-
TGTGCCAGCTCACCCCTAAGGACAGGGGGGACTAGTCGCACCGGGGAGCTGTTTTTT
CASSPLRTGGTSRTGELFF
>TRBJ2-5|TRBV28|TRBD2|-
TGTGCCAGCTCTGGACTAGCGGGAACAGGGGAGACCCAGTACTTC
CASSGLAGTGETQYF
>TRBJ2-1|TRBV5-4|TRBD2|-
TGTGCCAGCAGCTTAAACGGGAGGGGCCCCAATGAGCAGTTCTTC
CASSLNGRGPNEQFF
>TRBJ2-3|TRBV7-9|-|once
TGTGCCAGAAGTAGCGGTAGCACAGATACGCAGTATTTT
CARSSGSTDTQYF
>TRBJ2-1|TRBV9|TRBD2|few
TGTGCCAGCAGCCTCCCCTCGCGGGGGGACAATGAGCAGTTCTTC
CASSLPSRGDNEQFF
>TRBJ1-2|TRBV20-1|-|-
TGCAGTGCTCCCCAGGACTATGGCTACACCTTC
CSAPQDYGYTF
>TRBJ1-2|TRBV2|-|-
TGTGCCAGCAGTGACTCCAGGTCCAACTATGGCTACACCTTC
CASSDSRSNYGYTF
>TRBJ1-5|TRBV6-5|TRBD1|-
TGTGCCAGCAGTTGGGACAGGACGAATCAGCCCCAGCATTTT
CASSWDRTNQPQHF
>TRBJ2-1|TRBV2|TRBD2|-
TGTGCCAGCAGTGGACTAGCGGGAACTGCTTACAATGAGCAGTTCTTC
CASSGLAGTAYNEQFF
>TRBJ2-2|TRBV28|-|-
TGTGCCAGCAGTCCCCTGACTCGGGCGAACACCGGGGAGCTGTTTTTT
CASSPLTRANTGELFF
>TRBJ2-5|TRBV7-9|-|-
TGTGCCAGCAGCTTGACAGTGATCCTAGAGACCCAGTACTTC
CASSLTVILETQYF
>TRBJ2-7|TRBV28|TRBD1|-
TGTGCCAGCAGTCTGTATGGGACAGGGTCCACCTACGAGCAGTACTTC
CASSLYGTGSTYEQYF
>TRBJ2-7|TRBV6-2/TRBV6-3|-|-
TGTGCCAGCAGTAAACTAGCAGAGCAGTACTTC
CASSKLAEQYF